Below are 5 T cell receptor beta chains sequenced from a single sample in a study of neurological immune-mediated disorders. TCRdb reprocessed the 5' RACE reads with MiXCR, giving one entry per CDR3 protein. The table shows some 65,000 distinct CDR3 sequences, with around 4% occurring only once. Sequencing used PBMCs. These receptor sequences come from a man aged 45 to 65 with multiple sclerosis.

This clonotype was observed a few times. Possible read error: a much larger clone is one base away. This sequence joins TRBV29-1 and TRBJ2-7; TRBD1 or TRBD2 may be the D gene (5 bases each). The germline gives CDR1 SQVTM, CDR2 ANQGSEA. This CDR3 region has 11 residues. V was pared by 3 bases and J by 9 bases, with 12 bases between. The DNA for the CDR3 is TGCAGCGTTGAGTCGGGGCATGGGCAGTACGTC. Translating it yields CSVESGHGQYV.

Here the CDR3 DNA reads TGCGCCAGCAGCTTGGTCGGTGATAGCAATCAGCCCCAGCATTTT. This encodes CASSLVGDSNQPQHF. The V call is TRBV5-1, the J call TRBJ1-5; D ambiguous. There are 15 residues in the CDR3. Germline lookup yields CDR1 SGHRS and CDR2 YFSETQ. Between the trimmed V and J ends, which lost 0 bases and 0 bases, there was a span of 7 bases.

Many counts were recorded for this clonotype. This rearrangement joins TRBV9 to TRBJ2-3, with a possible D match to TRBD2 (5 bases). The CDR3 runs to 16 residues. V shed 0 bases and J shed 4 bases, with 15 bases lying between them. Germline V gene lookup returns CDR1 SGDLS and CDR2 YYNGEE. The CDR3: CASSVAREAIADTQYF. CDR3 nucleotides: TGTGCCAGCAGCGTAGCGAGGGAAGCGATAGCAGATACGCAGTATTTT.

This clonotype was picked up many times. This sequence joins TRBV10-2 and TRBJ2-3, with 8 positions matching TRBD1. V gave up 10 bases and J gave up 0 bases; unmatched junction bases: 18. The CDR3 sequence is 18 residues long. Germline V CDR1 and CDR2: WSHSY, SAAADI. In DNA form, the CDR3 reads TGCGCCACCACTGACAGGGGCCGGCGGGTATCTAGCACAGATACGCAGTATTTT. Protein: CATTDRGRRVSSTDTQYF.

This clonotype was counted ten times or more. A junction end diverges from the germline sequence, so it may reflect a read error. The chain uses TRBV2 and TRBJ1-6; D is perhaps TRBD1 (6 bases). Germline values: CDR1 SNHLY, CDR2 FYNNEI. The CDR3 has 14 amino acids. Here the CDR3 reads CASSPGERASPLNF. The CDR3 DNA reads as TGTGCCAGCAGCCCAGGGGAACGGGCCTCACCCCTCAACTTT.